These T cell receptor beta chains were read from a single sample in a study of human T cells and chemical hapten exposure. TCRdb reprocessed the RACE reads with MiXCR, giving one entry per CDR3 protein. The data contain about 380,000 distinct CDR3 sequences, 5% to 6.5% of them singletons. This material consisted of whole blood, taken in connection with sensitization to the hapten diphenylcyclopropenone (DPC). These receptor sequences come from a woman aged 45-59 years with alopecia areata. Some clones in this sample may be carry-over from other donors' samples. Both conserved end residues are part of each CDR3. A D gene is named only where the DNA matches it firmly. The size of a clone is reported for some rows only, either as once, few or many, or as a class for expanded clones.

J | size | D | V | CDR3 | DNA
TRBJ2-3 | many | TRBD2 | TRBV12-3/TRBV12-4 | CASSLTGGEVYF | TGTGCCAGCAGCCTCACGGGGGGTGAGGTGTATTTT
TRBJ2-5 | . | . | TRBV29-1 | CSGGEQETQYF | TGCAGTGGGGGAGAACAAGAGACCCAGTACTTC
TRBJ2-1 | . | . | TRBV7-2 | CASSSGIAGYNEQFF | TGTGCCAGCAGCTCAGGGATCGCGGGCTACAATGAGCAGTTCTTC
TRBJ2-3 | many | . | TRBV2 | CASGWVGTDTQYF | TGTGCCAGCGGGTGGGTTGGCACAGATACGCAGTATTTT
TRBJ1-1 | many | . | TRBV13 | CASRGPGPEAFF | TGTGCCAGCAGGGGGCCTGGACCTGAAGCTTTCTTT
TRBJ2-5 | many | TRBD1 | TRBV5-1 | CASSAGTGGEETQYF | TGCGCCAGCAGCGCCGGGACAGGGGGCGAAGAGACCCAGTACTTC
TRBJ2-7 | few | . | TRBV21-1 | CASSASWGAGVKGEQYF | TGTGCCAGCAGCGCTTCTTGGGGTGCAGGGGTTAAAGGCGAGCAGTACTTC
TRBJ1-1 | many | . | TRBV5-4 | CASSPGFGRGNEAFF | TGTGCCAGCAGCCCCGGGTTCGGCCGAGGGAATGAAGCTTTCTTT
TRBJ2-4 | many | . | TRBV12-3/TRBV12-4 | CASSPQGWGVQYF | TGTGCCAGCAGTCCACAGGGGTGGGGGGTTCAGTACTTC
TRBJ2-2 | many | . | TRBV6-1 | CASRKVDSTNTGELFF | TGTGCCAGCCGAAAAGTGGACAGTACGAACACCGGGGAGCTGTTTTTT
TRBJ1-1 | many | TRBD1 | TRBV7-9 | CASSRGGRGDTEAFF | TGTGCCAGCAGCCGTGGGGGCAGGGGGGACACTGAAGCTTTCTTT
TRBJ2-3 | few | . | TRBV5-1 | CASNPVGLRGEITDTQYF | TGCGCCAGCAACCCGGTGGGCCTGCGCGGGGAGATCACAGATACGCAGTATTTT
TRBJ2-5 | many | TRBD2 | TRBV7-2 | CARGSGRNVETQYF | TGTGCGAGGGGCAGCGGGAGGAACGTAGAGACCCAGTACTTC
TRBJ2-5 | many | TRBD1 | TRBV5-1 | CASSSIAGGRLQETQYF | TGCGCCAGCAGCTCTATAGCAGGGGGCCGGTTACAAGAGACCCAGTACTTC
TRBJ2-1 | many | TRBD2 | TRBV27 | CASSLGGSYYNEQFF | TGTGCCAGCAGTTTGGGCGGGAGCTACTACAATGAGCAGTTCTTC
TRBJ2-1 | few | TRBD2 | TRBV19 | CASSGGLAGYNEQFF | TGTGCCAGTAGTGGGGGACTAGCGGGTTACAATGAGCAGTTCTTC
TRBJ1-1 | . | . | TRBV20-1 | CRARDYTGSNTEAFF | TGCAGAGCTAGAGATTATACAGGGTCCAACACTGAAGCTTTCTTT
TRBJ2-3 | few | . | TRBV20-1 | CSAGNTQYF | TGCAGTGCCGGCAATACGCAGTATTTT
TRBJ1-6 | many | TRBD1 | TRBV5-5 | CASSGGQGRNSPLHF | TGTGCCAGCAGCGGGGGACAGGGGCGGAATTCACCCCTCCACTTT
TRBJ2-7 | few | . | TRBV12-3/TRBV12-4 | CASSLNPYEQYF | TGTGCCAGCAGTTTAAACCCCTACGAGCAGTACTTC
TRBJ1-5 | once | . | TRBV4-2 | CARSQGQAGLGQPQHF | TGTGCCAGAAGCCAAGGGCAGGCGGGCTTGGGGCAGCCCCAGCATTTT
TRBJ1-5 | . | . | TRBV25-1 | CASSESGVGNQPQHF | TGTGCCAGCAGTGAGTCAGGGGTCGGCAATCAGCCCCAGCATTTT
TRBJ2-3 | . | . | TRBV20-1 | CSAHTQYF | TGCAGTGCCCATACGCAGTATTTT
TRBJ2-1 | . | TRBD2 | TRBV14 | CASSLLSGAYNEQFF | TGTGCCAGCAGCCTCCTAAGCGGGGCCTACAATGAGCAGTTCTTC
TRBJ2-3 | many | TRBD2 | TRBV10-3 | CAIGEGGRTDTQYF | TGTGCCATCGGTGAGGGCGGGAGGACAGATACGCAGTATTTT
TRBJ1-1 | many | . | TRBV12-3/TRBV12-4 | CASSSSIGRRMNTEAFF | TGTGCCAGCAGTTCCTCCATAGGGAGACGGATGAACACTGAAGCTTTCTTT
TRBJ1-1 | few | . | TRBV29-1 | CSVGVDTEAFF | TGCAGCGTTGGGGTCGACACTGAAGCTTTCTTT